This is a list of T cell receptor beta chains from one sample in a study of blood T cell repertoires in COVID-19. Method: immunoSEQ multiplex PCR; TCRdb's copy keeps in-frame clones and lacks some. The sample contains about 25,000 clones, around 85% of which appear only once. Material for sequencing was peripheral blood. The origin of the receptors is a woman over 75 with acute or convalescent COVID-19. CDR3s include the opening cysteine and the closing phenylalanine or tryptophan. D genes are given only for firm matches. Clone size appears in some rows only: once, few, many, or a class for an expanded clone.

j_call: TRBJ1-5
v_call: TRBV19
d_call: TRBD1
clone_size: .
cdr3_nt: TGTGCCAGTAATCCCGGGACAGCCCAGCCCCAGCATTTT
cdr3_aa: CASNPGTAQPQHF

j_call: TRBJ2-1
v_call: TRBV9
d_call: .
clone_size: .
cdr3_nt: TGTGCCAGCAGCGTAGGCAGGACTACCGGAGAGCAGTTCTTC
cdr3_aa: CASSVGRTTGEQFF

j_call: TRBJ2-1
v_call: TRBV30
d_call: .
clone_size: few
cdr3_nt: TGTGCCTGGTCGGGGGTCCTGGTAGGGAATGAGCAGTTCTTC
cdr3_aa: CAWSGVLVGNEQFF

j_call: TRBJ1-1
v_call: TRBV7-9
d_call: .
clone_size: few
cdr3_nt: TGTGCCAGCAGCTTAGTCGACAGTGAAGCTTTCTTT
cdr3_aa: CASSLVDSEAFF

j_call: TRBJ1-5
v_call: TRBV6-5
d_call: .
clone_size: .
cdr3_nt: TGTGCCAGCATTCAGGATAGCAATCAGCCCCAGCATTTT
cdr3_aa: CASIQDSNQPQHF

j_call: TRBJ1-3
v_call: TRBV10-1
d_call: .
clone_size: .
cdr3_nt: TGCGCCAGCAGTGACGGCGGCCCTGGAAACACCATATATTTT
cdr3_aa: CASSDGGPGNTIYF

j_call: TRBJ2-2
v_call: TRBV7-3
d_call: .
clone_size: .
cdr3_nt: TGTGCCAGCAGCTCAAAGACTAGGTCGAACACCGGGGAGCTGTTTTTT
cdr3_aa: CASSSKTRSNTGELFF

j_call: TRBJ2-7
v_call: TRBV5-8
d_call: .
clone_size: medium-sized
cdr3_nt: TGTGCCAGCAGCTTTGCGGATTCCGGGTACCCCTACGAGCAGTACTTC
cdr3_aa: CASSFADSGYPYEQYF

j_call: TRBJ1-2
v_call: TRBV30
d_call: TRBD1
clone_size: .
cdr3_nt: TGTGCCTGGAGCACCACTCCCGACAGGGGGCTAGCTGGCTACACCTTC
cdr3_aa: CAWSTTPDRGLAGYTF

j_call: TRBJ2-3
v_call: TRBV19
d_call: TRBD2
clone_size: .
cdr3_nt: TGTGCCAGTACCTCCGGACTAGCGGGGACTCCCAGCACAGATACGCAGTATTTT
cdr3_aa: CASTSGLAGTPSTDTQYF

j_call: TRBJ2-3
v_call: TRBV4-3
d_call: .
clone_size: .
cdr3_nt: TGCGCCAGCAGCCAAGAACTAACGACTAAGGGTACGCAGTATTTT
cdr3_aa: CASSQELTTKGTQYF

j_call: TRBJ1-2
v_call: TRBV28
d_call: .
clone_size: .
cdr3_nt: TGTGCCGGCTCGGGCAGGGATGTAGGCTACACCTTC
cdr3_aa: CAGSGRDVGYTF

j_call: TRBJ1-1
v_call: TRBV28
d_call: TRBD1
clone_size: .
cdr3_nt: TGTGCCAGCAGTGCCCCCGGGACAGGTCACACTGAAGCTTTCTTT
cdr3_aa: CASSAPGTGHTEAFF

j_call: TRBJ1-2
v_call: TRBV4-1
d_call: .
clone_size: .
cdr3_nt: TGCGCCAGCAGCCAAGTGGGTTCCGACACGAATGGCTACACCTTC
cdr3_aa: CASSQVGSDTNGYTF

j_call: TRBJ2-1
v_call: TRBV5-1
d_call: TRBD2
clone_size: .
cdr3_nt: TGCGCCAGCAGCTTGGATACTAGCGGGGGGTACAATGAGCAGTTCTTC
cdr3_aa: CASSLDTSGGYNEQFF

j_call: TRBJ1-5
v_call: TRBV10-1
d_call: TRBD1
clone_size: once
cdr3_nt: TGCGCCAGCATCATGGACAGGGGGAAAAATAGCAATCAGCCCCAGCATTTT
cdr3_aa: CASIMDRGKNSNQPQHF

j_call: TRBJ2-1
v_call: TRBV19
d_call: TRBD2
clone_size: .
cdr3_nt: TGTGCCAGTAGTACCACGGGGGGAGCGGGGAACAATGAGCAGTTCTTC
cdr3_aa: CASSTTGGAGNNEQFF

j_call: TRBJ1-1
v_call: TRBV5-1
d_call: TRBD1
clone_size: .
cdr3_nt: TGCGCCAGCAGCCTAGAAGGGACAGGGGGCTCAAAGCACACTGAAGCTTTCTTT
cdr3_aa: CASSLEGTGGSKHTEAFF

j_call: TRBJ1-2
v_call: TRBV7-2
d_call: .
clone_size: once
cdr3_nt: TGTGCCAGCAGCTTAGGGCCGCCGGGCTACACCTTC
cdr3_aa: CASSLGPPGYTF

j_call: TRBJ1-5
v_call: TRBV28
d_call: .
clone_size: .
cdr3_nt: TGTGCCAGCAGCCCCTCAGGGGGCAATCAGCCCCAGCATTTT
cdr3_aa: CASSPSGGNQPQHF

j_call: TRBJ2-7
v_call: TRBV6-2/TRBV6-3
d_call: .
clone_size: .
cdr3_nt: TGTGCCAGCAGTTACTCGTGGGGAGGAGGCTACGAGCAGTACTTC
cdr3_aa: CASSYSWGGGYEQYF

j_call: TRBJ1-5
v_call: TRBV19
d_call: .
clone_size: .
cdr3_nt: TGTGCCAGTAGTATATACCGACAGTCCCTTTATAGCAATCAGCCCCAGCATTTT
cdr3_aa: CASSIYRQSLYSNQPQHF

j_call: TRBJ1-2
v_call: TRBV18
d_call: TRBD1
clone_size: .
cdr3_nt: TGTGCCAGCTCACCCGGGACAGATATTAACTATGGCTACACCTTC
cdr3_aa: CASSPGTDINYGYTF

j_call: TRBJ1-1
v_call: TRBV12-3/TRBV12-4
d_call: .
clone_size: .
cdr3_nt: TGTGCCAGCAGTTGGAGGGAAGCTTTCTTT
cdr3_aa: CASSWREAFF

j_call: TRBJ2-1
v_call: TRBV19
d_call: .
clone_size: .
cdr3_nt: TGTGCCAGTAGTATAGACCGCGCCTCCGAGCAGTTCTTC
cdr3_aa: CASSIDRASEQFF

j_call: TRBJ2-1
v_call: TRBV7-3
d_call: TRBD1
clone_size: .
cdr3_nt: TGTGCCAGCAGCTCCGGACAGGGGGCTATGGAGCAGTTCTTC
cdr3_aa: CASSSGQGAMEQFF

j_call: TRBJ1-2
v_call: TRBV29-1
d_call: .
clone_size: few
cdr3_nt: TGCAGCGCTAACGACCCGATGGGGGGATTCAATGGCTACACCTTC
cdr3_aa: CSANDPMGGFNGYTF

j_call: TRBJ2-7
v_call: TRBV4-1
d_call: .
clone_size: .
cdr3_nt: TGCGCCAGCAGCCAAGTTCAGGGGACCTGGGGCGAGCAGTACTTC
cdr3_aa: CASSQVQGTWGEQYF

j_call: TRBJ1-2
v_call: TRBV6-4
d_call: .
clone_size: .
cdr3_nt: TGTGCCAGCAGGACACTGGTGGCTAACTATGGCTACACCTTC
cdr3_aa: CASRTLVANYGYTF

j_call: TRBJ1-1
v_call: TRBV5-1
d_call: TRBD1
clone_size: .
cdr3_nt: TGCGCCAGCAGCTCGGGACAGGGAAATACTGAAGCTTTCTTT
cdr3_aa: CASSSGQGNTEAFF

j_call: TRBJ2-3
v_call: TRBV9
d_call: TRBD2
clone_size: .
cdr3_nt: TGTGCCAGCAGCGCTACTAGCGGGAGGGATCATACGCAGTATTTT
cdr3_aa: CASSATSGRDHTQYF

j_call: TRBJ2-3
v_call: TRBV24-1
d_call: TRBD2
clone_size: .
cdr3_nt: TGTGCCACCAGTGATAGACTAGCGGGAGGAGGAGATACGCAGTATTTT
cdr3_aa: CATSDRLAGGGDTQYF

j_call: TRBJ2-7
v_call: TRBV6-1
d_call: .
clone_size: .
cdr3_nt: TGTGCCAGCAGTGTCGCTGGACTCTACGACGGATCCTACGAGCAGTACTTC
cdr3_aa: CASSVAGLYDGSYEQYF

j_call: TRBJ1-2
v_call: TRBV6-2/TRBV6-3
d_call: .
clone_size: .
cdr3_nt: TGTGCCAGCAGTTACTCTGGCAGGAACTATGGCTACACCTTC
cdr3_aa: CASSYSGRNYGYTF

j_call: TRBJ2-1
v_call: TRBV4-3
d_call: TRBD2
clone_size: .
cdr3_nt: TGCGCCAGCAGCCAAGATCTGACTAGCGGGACTCTTAACAATGAGCAGTTCTTC
cdr3_aa: CASSQDLTSGTLNNEQFF

j_call: TRBJ1-2
v_call: TRBV12-3/TRBV12-4
d_call: .
clone_size: .
cdr3_nt: TGTGCCAGCAGTTCTAAGGGGGTCTATGGCTACACCTTC
cdr3_aa: CASSSKGVYGYTF

j_call: TRBJ2-3
v_call: TRBV28
d_call: TRBD1
clone_size: .
cdr3_nt: TGTGCCAGCAGCGACCCGACAGGGTTAACAGATACGCAGTATTTT
cdr3_aa: CASSDPTGLTDTQYF

j_call: TRBJ2-5
v_call: TRBV5-6
d_call: TRBD1
clone_size: .
cdr3_nt: TGTGCCAGCAGCTTAGGGGGCCGGGAGACCCAGTACTTC
cdr3_aa: CASSLGGRETQYF

j_call: TRBJ2-5
v_call: TRBV7-3
d_call: TRBD2
clone_size: .
cdr3_nt: TGTGCCAGCAGCCATCCTAGCGGGAGGGACCAAGAGACCCAGTACTTC
cdr3_aa: CASSHPSGRDQETQYF

j_call: TRBJ1-4
v_call: TRBV30
d_call: .
clone_size: .
cdr3_nt: TGTGCCTGGAGTCAACTCGGACAGAGAGGGACTAATGAAAAACTGTTTTTT
cdr3_aa: CAWSQLGQRGTNEKLFF

j_call: TRBJ1-1
v_call: TRBV4-2
d_call: TRBD1
clone_size: .
cdr3_nt: TGTGCCAGCAGCCTAGGGGGCAGGGGGCAAACTGAAGCTTTCTTT
cdr3_aa: CASSLGGRGQTEAFF

j_call: TRBJ1-6
v_call: TRBV19
d_call: .
clone_size: .
cdr3_nt: TGTGCCAGTAGGGTAGACGGGGGGAAGGTGAATTCACCCCTCCACTTT
cdr3_aa: CASRVDGGKVNSPLHF

j_call: TRBJ1-6
v_call: TRBV6-1
d_call: .
clone_size: .
cdr3_nt: TGTGCCAGCAGTGAAGCAAGGGGCCGGAATTCACCCCTCCACTTT
cdr3_aa: CASSEARGRNSPLHF

j_call: TRBJ1-2
v_call: TRBV5-1
d_call: TRBD1
clone_size: .
cdr3_nt: TGCGCCAGCAGCTTGGAGGGGACAGCCTATGGCTACACCTTC
cdr3_aa: CASSLEGTAYGYTF

j_call: TRBJ1-2
v_call: TRBV19
d_call: TRBD1
clone_size: .
cdr3_nt: TGTGCCAGTAGCGCTCCGGGACAGGGATACTATGGCTACACCTTC
cdr3_aa: CASSAPGQGYYGYTF

j_call: TRBJ2-7
v_call: TRBV3-1/TRBV3-2
d_call: .
clone_size: few
cdr3_nt: TGTGCCAGCAGCCAAGATCCGAGGGGGTACGAGCAGTACTTC
cdr3_aa: CASSQDPRGYEQYF

j_call: TRBJ1-2
v_call: TRBV5-1
d_call: .
clone_size: .
cdr3_nt: TGCGCCAGCAGCTCCAGTACGGGAGCCGCGGGTGGCTACACCTTC
cdr3_aa: CASSSSTGAAGGYTF

j_call: TRBJ2-5
v_call: TRBV5-1
d_call: TRBD2
clone_size: .
cdr3_nt: TGCGCCAGCAGCTTACTAGCGGGGGGGCAAGAGACCCAGTACTTC
cdr3_aa: CASSLLAGGQETQYF

j_call: TRBJ1-1
v_call: TRBV15
d_call: .
clone_size: once
cdr3_nt: TGTGCCACCAGCAGAGGGTTCAGGGACACTGAAGCTTTCTTT
cdr3_aa: CATSRGFRDTEAFF

j_call: TRBJ1-1
v_call: TRBV7-8
d_call: TRBD1
clone_size: .
cdr3_nt: TGTGCCAGCAGCTTCCGGGACAGGCTTGAAGCTTTCTTT
cdr3_aa: CASSFRDRLEAFF

j_call: TRBJ1-5
v_call: TRBV11-2
d_call: TRBD1
clone_size: few
cdr3_nt: TGTGCCAGCAGTTCGGGACAGACCCAATATAGCAATCAGCCCCAGCATTTT
cdr3_aa: CASSSGQTQYSNQPQHF

j_call: TRBJ1-4
v_call: TRBV5-1
d_call: .
clone_size: few
cdr3_nt: TGCGCCAGCAGCTTGCGGGGAATTGCAACTAATGAAAAACTGTTTTTT
cdr3_aa: CASSLRGIATNEKLFF